The clone carrying this T cell receptor (beta chain) occurred many times. The CDR3 totals 12 residues. V was clipped by 3 bases and J by 3 bases, with 5 bases between them. CDR1 and CDR2 (germline): SGHVS, FQNEAQ. TCRdb redid the calling of the RT-PCR reads with MiXCR, one entry per CDR3 protein. The table lists about 680,000 distinct CDR3 sequences, approximately 15% of them singletons. Source material: memory CD4+ T cells from blood. The V call is TRBV7-8, the J call TRBJ2-5; D is unclear. The receptor's source is a female donor in good health, serving as a healthy control. CDR3 residues: CASSFGEETQYF. DNA of the CDR3: TGTGCCAGCAGCTTTGGGGAAGAGACCCAGTACTTC. Supplemented by reference TRBV7-8 and TRBJ2-5, the full variable domain reads GAGVSQSPRYKVAKRGQDVALRCDPISGHVSLFWYQQALGQGPEFLTYFQNEAQLDKSGLPSDRFFAERPEGSVSTLKIQRTQQEDSAVYLCASSFGEETQYFGPGTRLLVL.